Sequencing of this TCR beta chain was carried out in a study of Graves' ophthalmopathy and Graves' hyperthyroidism. The overall study: Being free of ophthalmopathy for 18 months of follow-up defined stable hyperthyroidism. Study-wide results and limits: Among thyroid clonotypes expanded above 0.001 frequency, most also appeared in blood.

V gave up 7 bases and J gave up 1 base; unmatched junction bases: 4. Germline V gene lookup returns CDR1 SQVTM and CDR2 ANQGSEA. The CDR3 has 14 amino acids. Diagnostic conclusions were grounded in clinical symptoms, serum thyroxine, TRAb, thyroid ultrasound and orbital computed tomography. A word on this clonotype: What it binds is not known.

The study amplified TCR beta CDR3 regions using RNA transcripts. A first-round RT-PCR used HTBI primers, followed by a second-round multiplex PCR. Via MiXCR, TCRdb re-called the multiplex PCR reads, giving one row per CDR3 protein. The table lists some 1.1 million distinct CDR3 sequences, roughly 35% of them singletons. V is TRBV29-1 and J is TRBJ1-1, with 12 bases fitting TRBD1. The receptor comes from an adult man with Graves' hyperthyroidism. The sample was peripheral blood or thyroid tissue (not recorded which). The CDR3 DNA reads TGCAGCGGGGGACAGGGGGCAAGGAACACTGAAGCTTTCTTT. This codes for CSGGQGARNTEAFF.